Shown below are 2 T cell receptor beta chains from a single sample sequenced in a study of T-cell reconstitution after alpha-beta-depleted transplantation in children. Preparing the TCRbeta library involved the use of unique molecular identifiers. TCRdb recomputed calls from the PCR reads with MiXCR, one row per CDR3 protein. The sample lists 900,000 or so distinct CDR3 sequences; around 17% were seen once. This specimen consisted of PBMCs, mostly from graft donor cells, obtained 360 days after TCRalphabeta/CD19-depleted stem cell transplant. These receptors came from a male patient aged 10 to 17 who had a stem cell transplant for acute lymphoblastic leukemia, so the T cells may come from the graft donor.

The chain carries TRBV15 and TRBJ2-7; D perhaps matches TRBD2 (5 bases). Between the trimmed V and J ends, which lost 8 bases and 2 bases, there was a span of 13 bases. There are 13 residues in the CDR3. Germline CDR1 LNHNV, CDR2 YYDKDF (reference sequence). As DNA, the CDR3 is TGTGCCACCGGAGCCGGGAATCCCTACGAGCAGTACTTC. As protein: CATGAGNPYEQYF.

This clonotype was seen repeatedly, ten times or more. The chain recombines TRBV9 with TRBJ1-6, with 11 bases fitting TRBD1. The CDR3 totals 16 residues. Trimming at V came to 2 bases and at J to 5 bases, leaving 3 bases not matched to a gene. Germline V gene sequence: CDR1 SGDLS, CDR2 YYNGEE. The CDR3 region has the DNA TGTGCCAGCAGCGTGGGGACAGGGGGAGATAATTCACCCCTCCACTTT. This translates into CASSVGTGGDNSPLHF.